This T cell receptor beta chain was captured in a study of control samples from healthy donors and cancer patients. V was clipped by 3 bases and J by 1 base; unmatched bases: 7. CDR1 is SGDLS and CDR2 is YYNGEE in the germline V gene. This CDR3 is 16 amino acids long. The table came from immunoSEQ multiplex PCR; TCRdb's copy has only in-frame clones and leaves some out. The data show 260,000 or so clones, about 80% seen once. Sequenced: PBMCs. This TCR was sampled from a woman between 55 and 75 years old with lung cancer. V gene TRBV9 combines with J gene TRBJ2-1, with 7 bases lining up with TRBD2. The CDR3 region is CASSAQAGLSYNEQFF. In nucleotides, the CDR3 is TGTGCCAGCAGCGCCCAAGCGGGGCTATCCTACAATGAGCAGTTCTTC.